This T cell receptor (beta chain) originates from a study of T-cell memory formation after mild COVID-19. Study details: The study found TCR clusters largely donor specific. Whole-study results and caveats: That cross-reactive memory joined was suggested by some responding clones appearing in pre-infection memory. Shrinking CD4+ clones resided mostly in CM and EM, and CD8+ ones in EMRA. Clones contracting over day 15 to 85 were CD4/CD8 balanced, with later expanders leaning CD4+.

Of note for this clonotype: Antigen: not known.

TCRdb itself ran the 5' RACE reads through MiXCR, one entry per CDR3 protein. The sample has 300,000 to 400,000 distinct CDR3 sequences, around 30% seen once. CDR3 length equals 16 residues. In germline, CDR1 is SGHTA, CDR2 FQGTGA. V was clipped by 2 bases and J by 0 bases, with 11 bases between them. The gene calls are TRBV7-3 and TRBJ2-1; possible D gene TRBD1, 5 bases. Sequencing input: PBMCs or a T cell subset sorted from them (not recorded which). The TCR sequence derives from an adult woman who had mild COVID-19 (a few samples of this study predate the infection). Cell type and time point are not known. CDR3 region: CASSLGQGGSYNEQFF. Here the CDR3 DNA reads TGTGCCAGCAGCTTAGGGCAGGGTGGCTCCTACAATGAGCAGTTCTTC.